What follows are 23 T cell receptor beta chains derived from one specimen sequenced in a study of tumor-infiltrating lymphocytes in primary liver carcinoma. cDNA specific to TCR beta was made from 450 to 650 ng of total RNA, with a constant-region primer employed for priming. Slightly modified ARM-PCR served as the procedure for the TCR beta libraries. These libraries came from three rounds of nested multiplex PCR. PCR rounds one and two used TRBV1-TRBV30 forward primers with a C-beta reverse primer for 9 to 10 cycles each. TCRdb used MiXCR to reprocess the multiplex PCR reads, holding one entry per CDR3 protein. This repertoire shows around 120,000 distinct CDR3 sequences, approximately 70% found once; its top ten account for approximately 10%. Taking about 20-31 mg of unsorted bulk tissue, the authors co-extracted RNA and DNA. Sequenced material: liver tumor tissue from sampling region 1. Subset here: tumor region T1, superior pole. The receptors originated from a woman aged 55-70 years with primary liver carcinoma and hepatitis B virus infection.

About this clonotype: Given the absence of the conserved phenylalanine or tryptophan at the CDR3 end, a read error is likely. The limits of the CDR3 on the DNA are not certain, so only TCRdb's listed CDR3 is given. CDR3 sequence reads: CASSLSASTDTKYY. The chain uses TRBV11-2 and TRBJ2-3. Inclusive of both ends, the CDR3 amounts to 14 amino acids. Looked up from germline, CDR1 is SGHAT and CDR2 is FQNNGV.

About this clonotype: A read error is possible here, since a much larger clone lies one base away. The chain carries TRBV5-4 and TRBJ2-3; no definite D call. Germline assignment: CDR1 SGHNT and CDR2 YYREEE (reference sequence). This CDR3 has 14 amino acids. This CDR3 is CVSSLTSSTDTQYF. The CDR3 nucleotides read TGTGTCAGCAGCTTGACCAGCAGCACAGATACGCAGTATTTT. The variable domain in full, completed from reference TRBV5-4 and TRBJ2-3, reads ETGVTQSPTHLIKTRGQQVTLRCSSQSGHNTVSWYQQALGQGPQFIFQYYREEENGRGNFPPRFSGLQFPNYSSELNVNALELDDSALYLCVSSLTSSTDTQYFGPGTRLTVL.

The chain's CDR3 is CASSPPGSKTYEQYF. The CDR3, as DNA: TGTGCCAGCAGTCCCCCGGGTAGCAAAACCTACGAGCAGTACTTC. V gene TRBV28 combines with J gene TRBJ2-7; no definite D call. Germline assignment: CDR1 MDHEN and CDR2 SYDVKM. This CDR3 region has 15 residues. V lost 5 bases, J lost 2 bases, and 16 bases lay in between. Complete variable domain (other parts from reference TRBV28 and TRBJ2-7): DVKVTQSSRYLVKRTGEKVFLECVQDMDHENMFWYRQDPGLGLRLIYFSYDVKMKEKGDIPEGYSVSREKKERFSLILESASTNQTSMYLCASSPPGSKTYEQYFGPGTRLTVT.

About this clonotype: One base away lies a much larger clone, so this may be a sequencing read error. The chain couples TRBV6-5 to TRBJ2-3; no definite D call. Germline assignment: CDR1 MNHEY and CDR2 SVGAGI. The CDR3 sequence is 11 residues long. The CDR3 DNA is TGTGTCAGCAGCGCCGGGTATACGCAGTATTTT. It specifies CVSSAGYTQYF.

Note on this clonotype: Its ends do not fully match the called genes, so a read error is possible. The rearrangement uses TRBV6-5 and TRBJ2-3, with 7 bases identical to TRBD2. CDR1 and CDR2 from the germline V gene are MNHEY and SVGAGI. The CDR3 is made up of 15 amino acids. CDR3 residues: CASSPRTGGTDAQYF. CDR3 nucleotides: TGTGCCAGCAGTCCACGGACGGGAGGCACAGATGCGCAGTATTTT.

The table lists this clonotype with a few counts. A much more abundant neighbour one base away suggests this may be a read error. The V call is TRBV29-1, the J call TRBJ2-7; possible D gene TRBD1, 6 bases. This CDR3 region has 14 residues. From germline, CDR1 is SQVTM and CDR2 ANQGSEA. The CDR3 protein is CSVEDGGRGYEQHF. In DNA, the CDR3 is TGCAGCGTTGAAGACGGTGGCAGGGGCTACGAGCAGCACTTC.

This clonotype occurred many times. The chain uses TRBV28 and TRBJ1-2; D is uncertain. Trimming pared 2 bases from V and 5 bases from J, leaving 9 bases between. This CDR3 has 13 residues. CDR1 is MDHEN and CDR2 is SYDVKM in the germline V gene. The CDR3 DNA reads as TGTGCCAGCAGTTTAAACGGGCCGTATGGCTACACCTTC. Amino acid sequence: CASSLNGPYGYTF.

As regards this clonotype: Here the CDR3 omits its conserved ending phenylalanine or tryptophan, so a read error is the likely source. CDR3: CVSRGWVPGLPQPQHL. CDR3 nucleotides: TGTGTCAGCCGAGGGTGGGTCCCGGGTCTACCTCAGCCCCAGCATTTA. The J gene is TRBJ1-5, the V gene TRBV6-1, with D uncertain. CDR3 length: 16 amino acids. Germline V gene lookup returns CDR1 MNHNS and CDR2 SASEGT.

By share, this clonotype ranks as medium-sized (0.01 to 0.1%). V is TRBV11-3 and J is TRBJ1-1; 7 nucleotides agree with TRBD1. Germline CDR1 SGHNT, CDR2 YENEEA. This CDR3 spans 16 amino acids. The V and J ends lost 1 base and 10 bases, in that order; junction bases with no gene match: 15. In nucleotides, the CDR3 is TGTGCCAGCAGCTTAGCCCCCAGTTACGCTCAGGGGGGAGCTTTCTTT. The encoded protein is CASSLAPSYAQGGAFF.

There are many counts of this clonotype. The chain links TRBV7-8 to TRBJ2-5; D not certain. Germline assignment: CDR1 SGHVS and CDR2 FQNEAQ. CDR3 size: 14 residues. V dropped 1 base and J dropped 1 base, with 7 bases sitting between them. CDR3 in DNA: TGTGCCAGCAGCTTAGGGTGGCGCCAAGAGACCCAGTACTTC. Protein sequence: CASSLGWRQETQYF.

In its sample, this clonotype was seen a few times. Mismatch with germline at one junction end may stem from a read error. This chain uses TRBV29-1 with TRBJ1-2; maybe TRBD1 (5 bases). The CDR3 consists of 14 residues. Germline CDR1 and CDR2: SQVTM and ANQGSEA. DNA for the CDR3: TGCAGCGTTGAAGGGGCGGGGGTTAACTATGGCTTCACCTTC. Translation gives CSVEGAGVNYGFTF.

On this clonotype itself: Germline is not matched at one junction end, which may reflect a read error. The chain uses TRBV7-9 and TRBJ2-1; D is possibly TRBD1 or TRBD2 (5 bases each). CDR1 is SEHNR and CDR2 is FQNEAQ in the germline V gene (reference sequence). CDR3 length: 17 residues. DNA for the CDR3: TGTGCCAGCAACTTAGTATTGGGGGTCGAATCCTACAATGAGCAGTTCTTC. Its protein product is CASNLVLGVESYNEQFF.

In the case of this clonotype: Possible read error: a much larger clone is one base away. The chain has TRBV6-6 and TRBJ2-5, with a possible D match to TRBD1 (5 bases). Germline values: CDR1 MNHNY, CDR2 SVGAGI (reference sequence). The length of the CDR3 is 15 residues. Here the CDR3 reads CASSYRGSHQATQYF. The CDR3 nucleotides read TGTGCCAGCAGTTACAGGGGAAGCCACCAAGCGACCCAGTACTTC.

A note on this clonotype: A much more abundant neighbour one base away suggests this may be a read error. The rearrangement uses TRBV10-3 and TRBJ2-3; the D gene is possibly TRBD1 (9 bases). CDR3 length: 14 amino acids. Germline values: CDR1 ENHRY, CDR2 SYGVKD. CDR3 region: CGSSGTGKTDTQYF. CDR3 DNA: TGTGGCAGTAGCGGGACAGGGAAAACAGATACGCAGTATTTT.

The chain has TRBV7-2 and TRBJ2-5; D uncertain. Germline CDR1 and CDR2: SGHTA and FQGNSA. The CDR3 runs 13 residues. V was clipped by 2 bases and J by 0 bases, with 4 bases between them. The CDR3 coding sequence is TGTGCCAGCAGCTTACGCTACCAAGAGACCCAGTACTTC. Protein sequence: CASSLRYQETQYF.

This clonotype came up many times. The chain uses TRBV6-5 and TRBJ1-6, with D perhaps TRBD1 (5 bases). This CDR3 has 13 amino acids. The germline CDR1 and CDR2 sequences are MNHEY and SVGAGI. Trimming cost V 2 bases and J 7 bases, with 6 bases left between them. The CDR3 protein is CASSYRGNSPLHF. DNA for the CDR3: TGTGCCAGCAGTTACCGGGGGAATTCACCCCTCCACTTT.

This clonotype was seen a single time. This CDR3 reads CSVVASSSPGTQYF. In nucleotides, the CDR3 is TGCAGCGTTGTGGCATCATCTTCGCCAGGAACCCAGTACTTC. V and J are TRBV29-1 and TRBJ2-5; D is ambiguous. The ends were cut back, 4 bases at V and 8 bases at J, with 20 bases in the middle. Germline V gene data show CDR1 as SQVTM and CDR2 as ANQGSEA. The CDR3 sequence is 14 residues long.

This chain joins TRBV11-1 and TRBJ2-7; possibly TRBD1 or TRBD2 for D (6 bases each). This CDR3 is built from 15 residues. Trimming took off 6 bases at V and 5 bases at J, with 20 bases between the two ends. Per the germline V gene, CDR1 is SGHAT and CDR2 is FQDESV (reference sequence). CDR3 DNA: TGTGCCAGCAGTCCTCGGACAGCAGGACTAAACGAGCAGTACTTC. Residues: CASSPRTAGLNEQYF. Full variable domain (remainder filled in from reference TRBV11-1 and TRBJ2-7): EAEVAQSPRYKITEKSQAVAFWCDPISGHATLYWYRQILGQGPELLVQFQDESVVDDSQLPKDRFSAERLKGVDSTLKIQPAELGDSAMYLCASSPRTAGLNEQYFGPGTRLTVT.

As concerns this clonotype: This may stem from a read error, because a much larger clone lies one nucleotide away. The chain employs TRBV5-4 and TRBJ2-2, with D possibly TRBD2 on 5 matching bases. Germline V gene data show CDR1 as SGHNT and CDR2 as YYREEE (reference sequence). CDR3 length: 12 amino acids. The CDR3 nucleotides read TGTGCCAGCAGCTTGACCACCGGGGTGCTGTTTTTT. It is translated as CASSLTTGVLFF.

This clonotype has at least ten counts. V and J are TRBV6-2 or TRBV6-3 and TRBJ1-1, with 11 bases matching TRBD1. The length of the CDR3 is 15 residues. Germline CDR1 is MNHEY and CDR2 is SVGEGT. V shed 5 bases, J shed 4 bases, and the junction held 6 bases outside the gene matches. Written as DNA, the CDR3 is TGTGCCAGCAGTCCCTGGGACAGGGGGTTCACTGAAGCTTTCTTT. Translation: CASSPWDRGFTEAFF.

The chain combines TRBV11-2 with TRBJ2-3, with D possibly being TRBD1 (5 bases). Trimming took 10 bases from V and 5 from J, leaving 16 bases between them. The CDR3 is 13 residues long. Germline assignment: CDR1 SGHAT and CDR2 FQNNGV. CDR3 DNA sequence: TGTGCCAACAGGTTAGATCTAGGAGATACGCAGTATTTT. Translating it yields CANRLDLGDTQYF.

This clonotype was counted ten times or more. The chain links TRBV7-8 to TRBJ2-5; D tentatively reads TRBD1 or TRBD2 (5 bases each). V shed 5 bases and J shed 9 bases, with 22 bases lying between them. Germline CDR1 reads SGHVS; CDR2 reads FQNEAQ. The CDR3 contains 15 residues. This CDR3 is CASSPRDGPTSAQYF. DNA for the CDR3: TGTGCCAGCAGCCCTCGGGACGGACCGACTTCGGCCCAGTACTTC. Complete variable domain (other parts from reference TRBV7-8 and TRBJ2-5): GAGVSQSPRYKVAKRGQDVALRCDPISGHVSLFWYQQALGQGPEFLTYFQNEAQLDKSGLPSDRFFAERPEGSVSTLKIQRTQQEDSAVYLCASSPRDGPTSAQYFGPGTRLLVL.

Concerning this clonotype itself: A much larger clone differs by one base, so this may be a read error. The gene calls are TRBV4-1 and TRBJ2-7, with D possibly being TRBD1 or TRBD2 (7 bases each). The CDR3 sequence is 16 residues long. The V gene's germline CDR1 is MGHRA and CDR2 YSYEKL. Trimming stripped 2 bases from V and 7 bases from J, with 21 bases between. CDR3 DNA sequence: TGCGCCAGCAGCCAAAGGGGGGGCAGGGGGTCTCGTGAGCAGTACTTC. This translates into CASSQRGGRGSREQYF.